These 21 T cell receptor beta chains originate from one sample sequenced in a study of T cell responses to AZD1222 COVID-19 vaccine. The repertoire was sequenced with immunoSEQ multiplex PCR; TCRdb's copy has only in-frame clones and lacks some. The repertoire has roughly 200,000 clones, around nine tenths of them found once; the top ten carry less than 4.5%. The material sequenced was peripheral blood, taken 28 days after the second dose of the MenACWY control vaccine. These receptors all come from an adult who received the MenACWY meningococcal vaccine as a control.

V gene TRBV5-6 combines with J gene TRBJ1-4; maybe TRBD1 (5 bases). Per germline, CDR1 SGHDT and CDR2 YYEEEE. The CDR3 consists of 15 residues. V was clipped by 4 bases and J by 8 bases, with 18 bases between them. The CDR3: CASSRRGGTVEKLFF. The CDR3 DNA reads TGTGCCAGCAGCCGGAGAGGTGGGACTGTCGAAAAACTGTTTTTT.

The CDR3 region is CASSLTIPGTGSTGELFF. The CDR3 bases are TGTGCCAGCAGTTTAACCATCCCCGGGACAGGGAGTACCGGGGAGCTGTTTTTT. The rearrangement joins TRBV27 to TRBJ2-2; 9 bases agree with TRBD1. The CDR3 consists of 18 residues. Trimming took 2 bases from V and 5 from J; bases not matched to a gene: 12. Germline-derived CDR1 and CDR2 are MNHEY and SMNVEV (reference sequence).

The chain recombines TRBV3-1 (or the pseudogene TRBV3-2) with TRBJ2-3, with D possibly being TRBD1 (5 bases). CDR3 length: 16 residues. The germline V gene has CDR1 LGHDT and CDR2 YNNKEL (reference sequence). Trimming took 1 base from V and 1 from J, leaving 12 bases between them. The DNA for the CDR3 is TGTGCCAGCAGCCAAGCGTTTGGGGCGGGCACAGATACGCAGTATTTT. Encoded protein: CASSQAFGAGTDTQYF.

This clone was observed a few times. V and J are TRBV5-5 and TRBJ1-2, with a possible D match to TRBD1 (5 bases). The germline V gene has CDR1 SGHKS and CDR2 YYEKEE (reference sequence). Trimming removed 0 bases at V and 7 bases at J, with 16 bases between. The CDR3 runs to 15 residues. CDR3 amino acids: CASSLAGLLGGGYTF. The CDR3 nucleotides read TGTGCCAGCAGCTTGGCCGGCCTCTTGGGGGGTGGCTACACCTTC.

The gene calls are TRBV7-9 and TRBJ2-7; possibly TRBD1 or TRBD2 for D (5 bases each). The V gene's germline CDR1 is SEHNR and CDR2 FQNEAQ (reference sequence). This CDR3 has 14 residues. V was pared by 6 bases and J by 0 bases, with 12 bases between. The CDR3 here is CASSGTIISYEQYF. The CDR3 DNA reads TGTGCCAGCAGTGGGACCATCATCTCCTACGAGCAGTACTTC.

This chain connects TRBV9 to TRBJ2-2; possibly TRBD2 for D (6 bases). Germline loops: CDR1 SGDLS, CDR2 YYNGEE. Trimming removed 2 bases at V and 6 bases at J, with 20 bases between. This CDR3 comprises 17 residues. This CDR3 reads CASSVSGTPSMAGELFF. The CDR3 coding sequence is TGTGCCAGCAGCGTTTCGGGGACTCCCTCTATGGCCGGGGAGCTGTTTTTT.

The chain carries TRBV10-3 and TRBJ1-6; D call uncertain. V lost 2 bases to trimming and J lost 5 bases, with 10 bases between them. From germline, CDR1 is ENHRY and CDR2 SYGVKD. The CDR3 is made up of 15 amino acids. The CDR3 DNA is TGTGCCATCAGTGAGGAGAGGGAAAATAATTCACCCCTCCACTTT. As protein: CAISEERENNSPLHF.

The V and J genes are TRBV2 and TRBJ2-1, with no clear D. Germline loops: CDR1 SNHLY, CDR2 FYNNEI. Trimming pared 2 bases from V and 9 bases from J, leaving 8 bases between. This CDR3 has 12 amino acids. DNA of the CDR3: TGTGCCAGCAGTGAACCGGCATTTGAGCAGTTCTTC. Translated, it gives CASSEPAFEQFF.

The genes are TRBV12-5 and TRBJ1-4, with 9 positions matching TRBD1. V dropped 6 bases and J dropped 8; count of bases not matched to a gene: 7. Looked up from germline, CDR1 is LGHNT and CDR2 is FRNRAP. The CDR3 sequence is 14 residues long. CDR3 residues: CASGIQGATEKLFF. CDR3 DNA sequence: TGTGCTAGTGGAATACAGGGGGCAACGGAAAAACTGTTTTTT.

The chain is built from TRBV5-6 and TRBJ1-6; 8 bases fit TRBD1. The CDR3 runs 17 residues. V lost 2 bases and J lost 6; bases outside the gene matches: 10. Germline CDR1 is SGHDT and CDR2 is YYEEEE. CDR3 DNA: TGTGCCAGCAGCTTAAAACTGACAGGGGAGACTAATTCACCCCTCCACTTT. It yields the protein CASSLKLTGETNSPLHF.

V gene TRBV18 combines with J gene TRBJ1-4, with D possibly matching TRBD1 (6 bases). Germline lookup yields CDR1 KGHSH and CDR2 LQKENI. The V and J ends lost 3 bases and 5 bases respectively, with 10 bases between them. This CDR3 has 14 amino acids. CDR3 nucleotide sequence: TGTGCCAGCTCACCGGACAGAGGAAATGAAAAACTGTTTTTT. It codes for CASSPDRGNEKLFF.

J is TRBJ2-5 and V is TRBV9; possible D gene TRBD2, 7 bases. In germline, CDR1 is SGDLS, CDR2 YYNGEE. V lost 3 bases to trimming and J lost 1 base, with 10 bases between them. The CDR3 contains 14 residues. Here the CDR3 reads CASSEGGFQETQYF. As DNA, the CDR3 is TGTGCCAGCAGCGAGGGGGGGTTCCAAGAGACCCAGTACTTC.

CDR3 DNA sequence: TGTGCCAGCAGCTTATACGGGGATCAGCCCCAGCATTTT. Encoded protein: CASSLYGDQPQHF. J is TRBJ1-5 and V is TRBV7-2; D is unresolved. Trimming shortened V by 2 bases and J by 5 bases, and 7 bases separated the two germline ends. CDR1 and CDR2 from the germline V gene are SGHTA and FQGNSA. CDR3 length: 13 amino acids.

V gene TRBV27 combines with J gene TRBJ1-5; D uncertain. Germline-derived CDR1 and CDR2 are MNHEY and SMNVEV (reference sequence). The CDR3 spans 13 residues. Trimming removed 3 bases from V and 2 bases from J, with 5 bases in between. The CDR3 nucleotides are TGTGCCAGCAGTTTCGGGGGCAATCAGCCCCAGCATTTT. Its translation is CASSFGGNQPQHF.

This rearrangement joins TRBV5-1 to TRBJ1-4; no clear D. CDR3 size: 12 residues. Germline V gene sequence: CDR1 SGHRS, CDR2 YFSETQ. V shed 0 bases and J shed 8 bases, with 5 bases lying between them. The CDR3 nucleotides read TGCGCCAGCAGCTTGGCCGGGGAAAAACTGTTTTTT. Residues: CASSLAGEKLFF.

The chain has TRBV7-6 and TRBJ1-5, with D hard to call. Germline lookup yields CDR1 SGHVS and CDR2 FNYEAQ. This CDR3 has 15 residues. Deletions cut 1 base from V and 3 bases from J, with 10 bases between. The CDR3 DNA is TGTGCCAGCAGCTTAGAGGAGGGTCCCAATCAGCCCCAGCATTTT. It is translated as CASSLEEGPNQPQHF.

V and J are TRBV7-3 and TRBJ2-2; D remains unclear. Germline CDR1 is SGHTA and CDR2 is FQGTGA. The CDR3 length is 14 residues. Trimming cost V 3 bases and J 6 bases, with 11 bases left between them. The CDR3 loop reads CASSFAVFSGELFF. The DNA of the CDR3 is TGTGCCAGCAGCTTTGCCGTATTCTCCGGGGAGCTGTTTTTT.

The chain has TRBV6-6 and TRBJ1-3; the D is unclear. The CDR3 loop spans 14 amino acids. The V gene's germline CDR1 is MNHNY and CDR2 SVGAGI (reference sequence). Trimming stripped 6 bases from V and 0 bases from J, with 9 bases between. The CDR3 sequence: CASRQGSSGNTIYF. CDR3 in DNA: TGTGCCAGCAGACAAGGAAGCTCTGGAAACACCATATATTTT.

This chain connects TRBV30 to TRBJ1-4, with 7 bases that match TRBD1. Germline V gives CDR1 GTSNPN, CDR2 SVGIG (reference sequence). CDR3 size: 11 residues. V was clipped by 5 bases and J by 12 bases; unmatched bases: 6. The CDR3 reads CAWRGQTELFF. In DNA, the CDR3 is TGTGCCTGGCGGGGACAGACAGAACTGTTTTTT.

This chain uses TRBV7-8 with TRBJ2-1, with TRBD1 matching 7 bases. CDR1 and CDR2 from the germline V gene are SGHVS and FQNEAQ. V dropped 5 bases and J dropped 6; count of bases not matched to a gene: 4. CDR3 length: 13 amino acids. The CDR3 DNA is TGTGCCAGCAGCCTGTCAGGGGGCAATGAGCAGTTCTTC. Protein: CASSLSGGNEQFF.

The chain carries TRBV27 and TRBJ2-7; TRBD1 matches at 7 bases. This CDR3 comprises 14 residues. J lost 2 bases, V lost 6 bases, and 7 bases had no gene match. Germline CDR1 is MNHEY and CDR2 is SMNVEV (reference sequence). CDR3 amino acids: CASSRRGIAYEQYF. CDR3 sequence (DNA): TGTGCCAGCAGCCGCAGGGGGATAGCCTACGAGCAGTACTTC.